Detailed here is one T cell receptor beta chain. The target of this receptor is not known. One base away there is no much larger clone; base qualities are not given. The immunoSEQ Assay was used to sequence TCR beta CDR3 regions from DNA. The paper's data handling went like this. To compute T cell density, TCR beta template counts were normalized to usable DNA, which was estimated by amplifying housekeeping genes. Using the preseqR package, richness was estimated by extrapolating to 120,000 templates for tissue samples and 400,000 templates for PBMC samples. Clonality was defined by subtracting Pielou's evenness from one. Tissue-enriched TCRs were identified by differential abundance testing using productive amino-acid clonotypes, minimum total count 5 and alpha 0.1. Repertoire overlap between compartments was quantified with the Jaccard Index and Morisita Overlap Index. GLIPH clustered TCR beta CDR3s with public tetramer-defined viral CDR3s; viral motifs required at least three viral sequences plus V-gene enrichment. Held by TCRdb, this immuneACCESS table contains in-frame sequences only and omits some clones. Under half of the omission traces to an unresolved V gene where checked; the cause of the rest is unknown. Clone size and V and J calls were adopted from that table, with D and trimming inferred from the DNA. The sample has around 30,000 clones on record, 85% to 95% of them singletons. The top ten hold 0.73% of the sample.

Reading the germline V gene gives CDR1 ENHRY and CDR2 SYGVKD. Trimming at the junction amounts to 2 bases on V and 8 bases on J, and the germline ends lie 5 bases apart. Inclusive of the bounding cysteine and phenylalanine, the CDR3 is 11 residues long. CDR3 DNA is the only sequence kept; it has 33 bases, read in frame from the first base. These data originate in a study of T cells in localized non-small cell lung cancer (dated by TCRdb to the early 2020s). General notes on the study: The study examined T cell repertoires in approximately 240 patients with early-stage NSCLC and compared tumors with uninvolved tumor-adjacent lungs. Of the NSCLC patients, over 120 were male and 85 to 110 were female, and the mean age was about 69 years. All 240 or so NSCLC patients in the cohort were treatment-naive and had localized lung tumors that were resected.

Findings and caveats that apply to the study as a whole: Uninvolved tumor-adjacent lung showed the highest T cell clonality, higher than tumor, which suggests more focused antigenic responses in the uninvolved tumor-adjacent lung. Longer overall survival was associated with higher blood T cell density, whereas shorter survival was associated with higher adjacent-lung clonality. Because multi-region tumor sequencing was not performed, intratumor heterogeneity could not be ruled out. Of the top 100 tumor clones, a median of roughly 56 were detected in paired uninvolved adjacent lung; roughly 26 were also among that lung's top 100. Because the study design was exploratory, TCR variables were selected using unadjusted p-values without false-discovery rate correction.

At diagnosis, peripheral blood, uninvolved tumor-adjacent lung and tumor were collected and were preserved as a mix of fresh-frozen and FFPE material. For TCR repertoire profiling, the blood samples were analyzed as peripheral blood mononuclear cells. The specimen comprised peripheral blood, sampled before any cancer treatment. This clonotype was sampled from a woman aged 40 to 75 with stage I lung adenocarcinoma. The chain was built from TRBV10-3 and TRBJ2-3; the D gene assignment is perhaps TRBD1 or TRBD2, with each matching 5 bases. The encoded CDR3 is CAISEGTTQYF. The DNA reads TGTGCCATCAGTGAGGGGACTACGCAGTATTTT.